Included here is one T cell receptor (beta chain) sequence, with context. The sample comes from a study of CD8+CD57+ T cells in acquired aplastic anemia. Study details: Mean DNA quantity obtained from sorted CD4+ and CD8+ cells was around 3.2 ug. Healthy-donor CD4+ cells averaged around 10 million reads.

The TCR beta profiling, which covered VDJ combination and CDR3 sequence, was carried out using genomic DNA as the template. TCRdb reprocessed the reads via MiXCR and lists one record per CDR3 protein. The table lists approximately 160,000 distinct CDR3 sequences, roughly 40% of them singletons. Germline CDR1 is LGHDT and CDR2 is YNNKEL (reference sequence). The V gene lost 0 bases and the J gene lost 7 bases, with 13 bases spanning the gap. The CDR3 contains 15 residues. This clonotype originated in a human donor in good health. The genes are TRBV3-1 and TRBJ1-5; no clear D. Sequenced material: sorted CD4+, CD8+, or CD8+CD57+ T cells (not recorded which) from PBMCs. The CDR3 loop reads CASSQDPLGGQPQHF. Here the CDR3 DNA reads TGTGCCAGCAGCCAAGATCCACTGGGAGGCCAGCCCCAGCATTTT.